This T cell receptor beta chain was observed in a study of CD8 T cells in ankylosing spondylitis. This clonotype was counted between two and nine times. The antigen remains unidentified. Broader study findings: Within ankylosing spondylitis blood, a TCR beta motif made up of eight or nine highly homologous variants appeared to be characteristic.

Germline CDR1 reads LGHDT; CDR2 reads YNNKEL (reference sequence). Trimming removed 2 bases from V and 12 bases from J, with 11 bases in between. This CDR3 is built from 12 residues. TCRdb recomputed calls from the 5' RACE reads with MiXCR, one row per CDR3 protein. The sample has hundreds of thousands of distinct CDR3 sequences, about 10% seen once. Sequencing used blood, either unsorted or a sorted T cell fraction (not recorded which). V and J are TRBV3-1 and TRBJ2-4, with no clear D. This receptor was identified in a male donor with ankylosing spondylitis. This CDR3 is CASSQSSTDQYF. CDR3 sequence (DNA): TGTGCCAGCAGCCAAAGCTCGACGGATCAGTACTTC.